This T cell receptor (beta chain) was documented in a study of blood T cell repertoires in COVID-19. The wider study: COVID-19 samples from acute and convalescent phases originated in the United States, Italy and Spain. T cells, B-cell-depleted T cells, or PBMCs provided the cDNA or gDNA that served as material.

Trimming removed 4 bases at V and 2 bases at J, with 12 bases between. Germline V lookup: CDR1 LNHDA, CDR2 SQIVND (reference sequence). This CDR3 is built from 15 residues. In the study's own analysis: It was from reference gene primer amplification that nucleated cell counts were estimated. Method: immunoSEQ multiplex PCR; TCRdb's copy keeps in-frame clones and lacks some. That table supplies the V and J calls and clone size; D and trimming were determined from the DNA. The sample has roughly 230,000 clones, about 91% seen once. The specimen was peripheral blood. The V and J genes are TRBV19 and TRBJ1-5; the D gene is possibly TRBD1 (5 bases). The TCR was taken from a woman between 35 and 50 years old who had recovered from COVID-19. CDR3 bases: TGTGCCAGTAGTACCCTTAAAGGGGGCAATCAGCCCCAGCATTTT. It codes for CASSTLKGGNQPQHF.